The T cell receptor (beta chain) under discussion was sequenced for a study of T cells in Graves' hyperthyroidism and ophthalmopathy. This clonotype was seen at least ten times. Amplified regions were TCR beta CDR3 sequences from RNA transcripts. TCR CDR3 underwent first-round RT-PCR with the HTBI primer set. MiXCR, run by TCRdb on the multiplex PCR reads, gives a single entry per CDR3 protein. The sample consists of fewer than 250,000 distinct CDR3 sequences, approximately 16% of them appearing once. The V end was cut by 0 bases, the J end by 10 bases, with 10 bases between. Germline-derived CDR1 and CDR2 are LGHNA and YNFKEQ. This CDR3 has 13 residues.

The clonotype was recovered from a woman under 30 with Graves' ophthalmopathy. The chain links TRBV4-2 to TRBJ2-1; D is unclear. The source material was blood. CDR3 sequence (DNA): TGTGCCAGCAGCCAAGAGGTGAGCTCCGAGCAGTTCTTC. Translation: CASSQEVSSEQFF.